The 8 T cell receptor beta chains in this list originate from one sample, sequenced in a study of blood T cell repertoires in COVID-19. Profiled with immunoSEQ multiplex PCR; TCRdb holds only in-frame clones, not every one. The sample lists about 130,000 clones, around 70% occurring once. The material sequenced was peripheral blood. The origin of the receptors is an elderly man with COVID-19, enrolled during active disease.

Here the CDR3 DNA reads TGTGCCAGCAGTTTGACACTGAACACTGAAGCTTTCTTT. This gives the protein CASSLTLNTEAFF. This chain joins TRBV6-6 and TRBJ1-1; the D is unclear. V gave up 4 bases and J gave up 0 bases, with 6 bases separating them. Germline CDR1 is MNHNY and CDR2 is SVGAGI (reference sequence). CDR3 size: 13 residues.

CDR3 sequence reads: CASRSGTTNQPQHF. The CDR3 DNA is TGTGCCAGCAGGTCCGGGACAACAAATCAGCCCCAGCATTTT. The rearrangement joins TRBV6-5 to TRBJ1-5; D perhaps matches TRBD1 (6 bases). This CDR3 contains 14 residues. V dropped 6 bases and J dropped 4 bases, with 13 bases sitting between them. Germline V lookup: CDR1 MNHEY, CDR2 SVGAGI.

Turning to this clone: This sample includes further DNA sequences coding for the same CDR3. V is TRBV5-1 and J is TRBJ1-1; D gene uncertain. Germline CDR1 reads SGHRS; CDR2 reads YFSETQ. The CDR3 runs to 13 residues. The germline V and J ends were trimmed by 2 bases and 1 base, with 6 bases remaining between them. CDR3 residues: CASSFSGNTEAFF. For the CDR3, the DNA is TGCGCCAGCAGCTTTTCCGGGAACACTGAAGCTTTCTTT.

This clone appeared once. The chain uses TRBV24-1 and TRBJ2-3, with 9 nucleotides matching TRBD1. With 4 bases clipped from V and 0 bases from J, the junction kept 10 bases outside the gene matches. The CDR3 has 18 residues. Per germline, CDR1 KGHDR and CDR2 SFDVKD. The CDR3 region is CATSDQDRGGMSTDTQYF. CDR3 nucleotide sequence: TGTGCCACCAGTGACCAGGACAGGGGAGGGATGAGCACAGATACGCAGTATTTT.

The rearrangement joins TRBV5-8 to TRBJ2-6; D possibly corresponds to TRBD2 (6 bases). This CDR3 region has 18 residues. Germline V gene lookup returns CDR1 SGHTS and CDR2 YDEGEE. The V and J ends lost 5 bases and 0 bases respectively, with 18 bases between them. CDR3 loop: CASRPLGGGFSGANVLTF. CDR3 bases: TGTGCCAGCAGACCTCTTGGGGGAGGCTTCTCTGGGGCCAACGTCCTGACTTTC.

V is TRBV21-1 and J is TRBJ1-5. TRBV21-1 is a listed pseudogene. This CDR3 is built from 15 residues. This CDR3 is CASSSWGLNNQPQHF. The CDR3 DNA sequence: TGTGCCAGCAGCTCCTGGGGACTGAACAATCAGCCCCAGCATTTT.

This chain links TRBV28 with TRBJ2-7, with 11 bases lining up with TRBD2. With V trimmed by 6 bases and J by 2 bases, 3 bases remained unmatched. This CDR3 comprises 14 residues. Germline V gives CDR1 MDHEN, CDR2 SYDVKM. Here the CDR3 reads CASRTSGKPYEQYF. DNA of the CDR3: TGTGCCAGCAGGACTAGCGGGAAACCCTACGAGCAGTACTTC. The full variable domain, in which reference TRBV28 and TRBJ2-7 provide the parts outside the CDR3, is DVKVTQSSRYLVKRTGEKVFLECVQDMDHENMFWYRQDPGLGLRLIYFSYDVKMKEKGDIPEGYSVSREKKERFSLILESASTNQTSMYLCASRTSGKPYEQYFGPGTRLTVT.

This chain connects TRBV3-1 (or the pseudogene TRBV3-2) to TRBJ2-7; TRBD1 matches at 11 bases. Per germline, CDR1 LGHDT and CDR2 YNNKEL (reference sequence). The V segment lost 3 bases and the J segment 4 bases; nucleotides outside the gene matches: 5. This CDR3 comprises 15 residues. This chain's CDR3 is CASSQGDRGFYEQYF. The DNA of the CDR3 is TGTGCCAGCAGCCAGGGGGACAGGGGGTTTTACGAGCAGTACTTC.